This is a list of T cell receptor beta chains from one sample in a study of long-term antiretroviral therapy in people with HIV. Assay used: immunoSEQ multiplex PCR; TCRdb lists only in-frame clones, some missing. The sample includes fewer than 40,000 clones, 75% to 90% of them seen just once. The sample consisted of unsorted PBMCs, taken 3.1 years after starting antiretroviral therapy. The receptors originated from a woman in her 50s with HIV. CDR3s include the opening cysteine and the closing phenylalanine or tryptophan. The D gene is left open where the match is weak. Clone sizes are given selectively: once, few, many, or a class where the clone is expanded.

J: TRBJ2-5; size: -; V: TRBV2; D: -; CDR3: CASSRRGFGGWGQETQYF; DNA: TGTGCCAGCAGTCGGCGAGGATTTGGGGGTTGGGGCCAAGAGACCCAGTACTTC
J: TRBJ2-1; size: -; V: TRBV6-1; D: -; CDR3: CASSDRTQFF; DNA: TGTGCCAGCAGTGACCGGACGCAGTTCTTC
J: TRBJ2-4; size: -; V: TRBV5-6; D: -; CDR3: CASSLTGVAKNIQYF; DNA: TGTGCCAGCAGCTTAACGGGGGTTGCTAAAAACATTCAGTACTTC
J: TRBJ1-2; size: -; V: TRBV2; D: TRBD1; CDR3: CASSVGQGRRGYTF; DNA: TGTGCCAGCAGCGTAGGACAGGGAAGACGTGGCTACACCTTC
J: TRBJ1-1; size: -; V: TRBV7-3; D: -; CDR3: CASSPAAGNTEAFF; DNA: TGTGCCAGCAGCCCCGCGGCAGGGAACACTGAAGCTTTCTTT
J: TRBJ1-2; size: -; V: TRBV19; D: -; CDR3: CASSIDNSGYGYTF; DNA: TGTGCCAGTAGTATAGACAACTCAGGGTATGGCTACACCTTC
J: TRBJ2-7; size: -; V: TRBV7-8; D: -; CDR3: CASSSHGSGEQYF; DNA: TGTGCCAGCAGCTCCCACGGGAGTGGCGAGCAGTACTTC
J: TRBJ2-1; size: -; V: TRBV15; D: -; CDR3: CATSRVRGALYNEQFF; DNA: TGTGCCACCAGCAGAGTTAGGGGGGCCCTCTACAATGAGCAGTTCTTC
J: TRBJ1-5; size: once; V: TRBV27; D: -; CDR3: CASSFVSSGRNQPQHF; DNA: TGTGCCAGCAGTTTTGTCTCGTCGGGTCGCAATCAGCCCCAGCATTTT
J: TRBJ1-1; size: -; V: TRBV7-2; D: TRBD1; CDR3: CASSRTQGGNTEAFF; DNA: TGTGCCAGCAGCCGAACTCAGGGGGGGAACACTGAAGCTTTCTTT
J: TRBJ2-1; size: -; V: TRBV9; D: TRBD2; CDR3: CASSVAGGPEQFF; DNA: TGTGCCAGCAGCGTAGCGGGGGGGCCTGAGCAGTTCTTC
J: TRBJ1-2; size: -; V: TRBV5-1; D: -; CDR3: CASSLTGSSYGYTF; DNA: TGCGCCAGCAGCTTAACAGGGTCTAGCTATGGCTACACCTTC
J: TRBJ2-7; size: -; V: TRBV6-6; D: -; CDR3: CASSYPDNAYEQYF; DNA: TGTGCCAGCAGTTACCCCGATAACGCCTACGAGCAGTACTTC
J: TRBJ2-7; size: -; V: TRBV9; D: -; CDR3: CASSVATDYEQYF; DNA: TGTGCCAGCAGCGTAGCCACGGACTACGAGCAGTACTTC
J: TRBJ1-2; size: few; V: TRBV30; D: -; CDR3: CAWSEDSYYGYTF; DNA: TGTGCCTGGAGCGAGGACAGCTACTATGGCTACACCTTC
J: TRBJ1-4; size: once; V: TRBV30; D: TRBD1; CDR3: CAWSGGLRDRDEKLFF; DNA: TGTGCCTGGAGCGGAGGCCTCCGGGACAGGGATGAAAAACTGTTTTTT
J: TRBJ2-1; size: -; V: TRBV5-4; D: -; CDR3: CASSLASVSYNEQFF; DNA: TGTGCCAGCAGCTTGGCGTCGGTGTCCTACAATGAGCAGTTCTTC
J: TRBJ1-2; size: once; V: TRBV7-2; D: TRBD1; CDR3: CASSLGGTGDYGYTF; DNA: TGTGCCAGCAGCTTAGGGGGGACAGGAGACTATGGCTACACCTTC
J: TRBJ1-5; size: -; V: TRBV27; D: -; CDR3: CASANGGRVGHSNQPQHF; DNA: TGTGCCAGCGCCAACGGGGGGCGCGTGGGCCATAGCAATCAGCCCCAGCATTTT
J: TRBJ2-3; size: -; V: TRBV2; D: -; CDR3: CASSDGTMTDTQYF; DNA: TGTGCCAGCTCCGACGGGACCATGACAGATACGCAGTATTTT
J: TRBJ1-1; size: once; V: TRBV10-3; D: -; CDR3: CASGTLNTEAFF; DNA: TGTGCCTCCGGGACACTGAACACTGAAGCTTTCTTT
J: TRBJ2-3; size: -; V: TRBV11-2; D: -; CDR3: CASSLAPATDTQYF; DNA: TGTGCCAGCAGCCTAGCCCCAGCCACAGATACGCAGTATTTT
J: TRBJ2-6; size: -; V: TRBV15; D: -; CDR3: CATSRDRGAGANVLTF; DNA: TGTGCCACCAGCAGAGATCGGGGGGCGGGGGCCAACGTCCTGACTTTC
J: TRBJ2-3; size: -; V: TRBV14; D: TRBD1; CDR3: CASSHLRSRGSTDTQYF; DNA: TGTGCCAGCAGTCACCTGCGAAGCAGGGGGAGCACAGATACGCAGTATTTT
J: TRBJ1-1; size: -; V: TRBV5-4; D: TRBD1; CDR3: CASSHGQGAPGHTEAFF; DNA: TGTGCCAGCAGCCATGGACAGGGGGCACCCGGCCACACTGAAGCTTTCTTT
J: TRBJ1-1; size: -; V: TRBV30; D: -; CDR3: CAWSVSGDGTMNTEAFF; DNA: TGTGCCTGGAGTGTATCTGGCGACGGGACAATGAACACTGAAGCTTTCTTT
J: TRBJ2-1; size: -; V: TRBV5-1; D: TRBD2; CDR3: CASSLGAGGGASNEQFF; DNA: TGCGCCAGCAGCTTGGGGGCCGGCGGGGGGGCCTCAAATGAGCAGTTCTTC
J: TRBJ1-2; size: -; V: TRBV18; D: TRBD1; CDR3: CASSPIRDRYGYTF; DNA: TGTGCCAGCTCACCGATCCGGGACAGGTATGGCTACACCTTC
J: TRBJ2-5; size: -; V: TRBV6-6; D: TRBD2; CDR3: CASRQQGLAEETQYF; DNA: TGTGCCAGCAGACAACAGGGACTAGCCGAAGAGACCCAGTACTTC
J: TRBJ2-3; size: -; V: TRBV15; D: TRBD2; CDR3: CATSREPASGLDSDTQYF; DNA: TGTGCCACCAGCAGAGAACCGGCTAGCGGTCTTGATTCGGATACGCAGTATTTT
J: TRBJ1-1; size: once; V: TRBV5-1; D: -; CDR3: CASSLDLGMDTEAFF; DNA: TGCGCCAGCAGCTTGGATTTGGGCATGGACACTGAAGCTTTCTTT
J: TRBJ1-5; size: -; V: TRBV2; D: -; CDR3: CASSEGQHNQPQHF; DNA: TGTGCCAGCAGTGAAGGACAGCACAATCAGCCCCAGCATTTT
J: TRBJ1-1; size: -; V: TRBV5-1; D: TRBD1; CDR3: CASSWDRVGAEAFF; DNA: TGCGCCAGCAGCTGGGACAGGGTAGGCGCTGAAGCTTTCTTT
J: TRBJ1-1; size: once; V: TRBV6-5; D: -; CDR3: CASSYSPPFGDTEAFF; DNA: TGTGCCAGCAGTTACTCACCCCCGTTTGGGGACACTGAAGCTTTCTTT
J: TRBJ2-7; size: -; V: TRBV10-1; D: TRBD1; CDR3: CASSESPGQVFRCHYEQYF; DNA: TGCGCCAGCAGTGAGTCGCCGGGACAGGTCTTTCGTTGCCACTACGAGCAGTACTTC
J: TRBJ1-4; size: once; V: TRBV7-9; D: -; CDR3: CASTPNIGEKLFF; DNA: TGTGCCAGCACACCCAATATCGGGGAAAAACTGTTTTTT
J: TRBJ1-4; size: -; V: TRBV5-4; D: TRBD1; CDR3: CASSLRTGGAEEKLFF; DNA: TGTGCCAGCAGCTTACGGACAGGGGGCGCTGAGGAAAAACTGTTTTTT
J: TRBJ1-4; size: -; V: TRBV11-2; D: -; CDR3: CASSPVRAGRKLFF; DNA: TGTGCCAGCAGCCCCGTCCGGGCAGGGCGAAAACTGTTTTTT
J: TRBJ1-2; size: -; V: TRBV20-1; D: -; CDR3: CSATGTYGYTF; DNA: TGCAGTGCTACGGGGACATATGGCTACACCTTC
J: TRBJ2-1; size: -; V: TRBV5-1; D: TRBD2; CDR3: CASSFSAGAYNEQFF; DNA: TGCGCCAGCAGCTTCTCAGCGGGGGCCTACAATGAGCAGTTCTTC
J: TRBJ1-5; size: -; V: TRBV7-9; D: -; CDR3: CASSLGQANQPQHF; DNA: TGTGCCAGCAGCTTAGGGCAGGCCAATCAGCCCCAGCATTTT
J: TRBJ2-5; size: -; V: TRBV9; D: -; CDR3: CASSVGDQETQYF; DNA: TGTGCCAGCAGCGTAGGTGATCAAGAGACCCAGTACTTC
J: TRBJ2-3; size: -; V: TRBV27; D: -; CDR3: CASSHDRGDTQYF; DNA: TGTGCCAGCAGTCACGACCGGGGTGATACGCAGTATTTT
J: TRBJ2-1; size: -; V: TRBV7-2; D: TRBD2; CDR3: CASSSRGGPSYNEQFF; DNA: TGTGCCAGCAGCTCTCGGGGGGGACCCAGCTACAATGAGCAGTTCTTC
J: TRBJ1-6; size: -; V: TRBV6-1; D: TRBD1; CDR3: CASSVSRTGGNSPLHF; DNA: TGTGCCAGCAGTGTATCGAGGACAGGGGGGAATTCACCCCTCCACTTT
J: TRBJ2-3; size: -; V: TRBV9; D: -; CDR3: CASSGGRGADTQYF; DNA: TGTGCCAGCAGCGGGGGGCGGGGAGCAGATACGCAGTATTTT
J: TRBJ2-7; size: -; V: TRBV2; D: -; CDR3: CASTKEGLGESEQYF; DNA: TGTGCCAGCACTAAAGAGGGGCTGGGGGAATCCGAGCAGTACTTC
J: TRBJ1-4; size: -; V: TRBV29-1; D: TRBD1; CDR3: CSVAPGTGANEKLFF; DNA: TGCAGCGTTGCGCCCGGGACAGGGGCTAATGAAAAACTGTTTTTT
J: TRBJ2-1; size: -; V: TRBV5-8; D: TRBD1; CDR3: CASSLDLGQGTEQFF; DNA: TGTGCCAGCAGCTTGGATTTGGGACAGGGAACTGAGCAGTTCTTC
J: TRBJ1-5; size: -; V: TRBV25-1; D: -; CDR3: CASSAGEGFPQPQHF; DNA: TGTGCCAGCAGTGCTGGGGAGGGGTTTCCTCAGCCCCAGCATTTT